The next 12 T cell receptor beta chains were all read from a single sample in a study of radiation and T cells in renal cell carcinoma. Documented time point: baseline pretreatment blood. Documented treatment: 15 Gy SBRT to primary tumor, nephrectomy 4 weeks later. TCRdb's table, derived via immunoSEQ multiplex PCR, lists solely in-frame clones and lacks some. This sample has 50,000 to 75,000 clones, with approximately 84% found just once. The material was blood, obtained from a patient whose treatment included radiotherapy and nephrectomy. These receptors all stem from a man in his 60s with renal cell carcinoma.

The chain joins TRBV5-1 to TRBJ2-3; possibly TRBD2 for D (6 bases). Trimming stripped 1 base from V and 1 base from J, with 16 bases between. Germline V gene data show CDR1 as SGHRS and CDR2 as YFSETQ. This CDR3 comprises 17 residues. The CDR3 is CASSLTATSTGTDTQYF. DNA for the CDR3: TGCGCCAGCAGCTTGACGGCGACTAGTACCGGCACAGATACGCAGTATTTT.

As DNA, the CDR3 is TGTGCCAGGGCAGGGTCAGGGGACTATGGCTACACCTTC. Its translation is CARAGSGDYGYTF. J is TRBJ1-2 and V is TRBV18; a possible D gene is TRBD1 (6 bases). The CDR3 totals 13 residues. The V end lost 9 bases, the J end lost 3 bases, and 14 bases lay between the germline ends. The germline CDR1 and CDR2 sequences are KGHSH and LQKENI.

This clone has a single count. The chain joins TRBV11-2 to TRBJ1-2, with 9 bases that match TRBD1. Germline assignment: CDR1 SGHAT and CDR2 FQNNGV. V shed 5 bases and J 4 bases; nucleotides not matched to a gene: 11. The CDR3 sequence is 16 residues long. This chain's CDR3 is CASSPQLPTGGYGYTF. DNA of the CDR3: TGTGCCAGCAGCCCCCAGCTCCCGACAGGGGGCTATGGCTACACCTTC.

CDR3 residues: CASSLGVAGSSYNEQFF. The CDR3 nucleotides read TGTGCCAGCAGCTTAGGGGTAGCGGGGAGCTCCTACAATGAGCAGTTCTTC. V and J are TRBV11-3 and TRBJ2-1; TRBD2 matches 8 bases. This CDR3 has 17 residues. In germline, CDR1 is SGHNT, CDR2 YENEEA. The V segment lost 1 base and the J segment 0 bases; nucleotides outside the gene matches: 5. The variable domain in full, with the rest retrieved from reference TRBV11-3 and TRBJ2-1, is EAGVVQSPRYKIIEKKQPVAFWCNPISGHNTLYWYLQNLGQGPELLIRYENEEAVDDSQLPKDRFSAERLKGVDSTLKIQPAELGDSAVYLCASSLGVAGSSYNEQFFGPGTRLTVL.

V is TRBV5-1 and J is TRBJ2-3; the D is unclear. Between the trimmed V and J ends, which lost 4 bases and 2 bases, there was a span of 5 bases. Per germline, CDR1 SGHRS and CDR2 YFSETQ. The CDR3 consists of 12 residues. The CDR3 loop is CASSHDTDTQYF. The CDR3 DNA reads TGCGCCAGCAGCCACGACACAGATACGCAGTATTTT. Variable domain in full (rest from reference TRBV5-1 and TRBJ2-3): KAGVTQTPRYLIKTRGQQVTLSCSPISGHRSVSWYQQTPGQGLQFLFEYFSETQRNKGNFPGRFSGRQFSNSRSEMNVSTLELGDSALYLCASSHDTDTQYFGPGTRLTVL.

The rearrangement links TRBV14 to TRBJ1-4; weak D call: TRBD1 (5 bases). The CDR3 has 15 amino acids. CDR1 is SGHDN, CDR2 FVKESK, per germline. The V and J ends lost 0 bases and 5 bases respectively, with 10 bases between them. This CDR3 reads CASSQDPGLNEKLFF. The CDR3 coding sequence is TGTGCCAGCAGCCAAGATCCGGGGCTGAATGAAAAACTGTTTTTT. Full variable domain (outside the CDR3, taken from reference TRBV14 and TRBJ1-4): EAGVTQFPSHSVIEKGQTVTLRCDPISGHDNLYWYRRVMGKEIKFLLHFVKESKQDESGMPNNRFLAERTGGTYSTLKVQPAELEDSGVYFCASSQDPGLNEKLFFGSGTQLSVL.

The chain is built from TRBV30 and TRBJ1-3; 10 positions agree with TRBD1. The CDR3 has 19 residues. V lost 2 bases and J lost 0; bases outside the gene matches: 13. Germline loops: CDR1 GTSNPN, CDR2 SVGIG (reference sequence). The DNA for the CDR3 is TGTGCCTGGAGTCGGGACAGGGGTTCGTTCCGGCTCTCTGGAAACACCATATATTTT. It specifies CAWSRDRGSFRLSGNTIYF.

The chain couples TRBV6-6 to TRBJ1-2, with D maybe TRBD1 (5 bases). The CDR3 is 14 residues long. CDR1 MNHNY and CDR2 SVGAGI come from the germline V gene (reference sequence). Trimming left V 6 bases short and J 7 bases short, with 18 bases between. Here the CDR3 DNA reads TGTGCCAGCAGCCCACGGGGGGGAGCTATTGGCTACACCTTC. Translating it yields CASSPRGGAIGYTF.

The chain is built from TRBV15 and TRBJ2-1; 13 positions agree with TRBD2. Germline V gene data show CDR1 as LNHNV and CDR2 as YYDKDF (reference sequence). The junction had 12 bases not matched to a gene; V was cut back by 0 bases and J by 7 bases. The CDR3 has 19 residues. The CDR3 DNA is TGTGCCACCAGCAGAGATCTTTCCAGGACTAGCGGGAGTTTTAATGAGCAGTTCTTC. Translation: CATSRDLSRTSGSFNEQFF.

This clone turned up a few times. The chain recombines TRBV5-1 with TRBJ2-5, with D uncertain. CDR3 length equals 13 residues. The V and J ends lost 4 bases and 4 bases respectively, with 11 bases between them. Germline V lookup: CDR1 SGHRS, CDR2 YFSETQ. For the CDR3, the DNA is TGCGCCAGCAGCCCCTCCCCAGGAGAGACCCAGTACTTC. It is translated as CASSPSPGETQYF.

This clone was recorded only once. The genes are TRBV6-1 and TRBJ2-7; TRBD1 is a possible D gene (5 bases). Germline lookup yields CDR1 MNHNS and CDR2 SASEGT. The CDR3 is 13 residues long. V was clipped by 3 bases and J by 2 bases, with 8 bases between them. CDR3 sequence reads: CASSEMDTYEQYV. In DNA form, the CDR3 reads TGTGCCAGCAGTGAGATGGACACCTACGAGCAGTACGTC.

The chain has TRBV7-9 and TRBJ1-6; D gene unclear. The germline gives CDR1 SEHNR, CDR2 FQNEAQ (reference sequence). The CDR3 has 14 residues. Trimming removed 3 bases from V and 7 bases from J, with 10 bases in between. DNA for the CDR3: TGTGCCAGCAGCTTCCCTTCCGACAATTCACCCCTCCACTTT. It encodes CASSFPSDNSPLHF.